One sample yielded the 11 T cell receptor beta chains listed below, sequenced in a study of cytomegalovirus exposure and HLA in healthy donors. Method: immunoSEQ multiplex PCR; TCRdb's copy keeps in-frame clones and lacks some. The data hold about 160,000 clones, with 85% to 90% observed a single time. What was sequenced was PBMCs. The source of these receptors is a woman aged 25-40 years in good health and CMV-seronegative.

The chain couples TRBV28 to TRBJ2-2; 10 positions agree with TRBD2. Trimming cost V 6 bases and J 2 bases; bases outside gene matches: 6. Germline values: CDR1 MDHEN, CDR2 SYDVKM. The CDR3 has 16 residues. The CDR3 sequence is CASSRGTSVNTGELFF. The CDR3 DNA follows: TGTGCCAGCAGCCGAGGGACTAGCGTAAACACCGGGGAGCTGTTTTTT.

V gene TRBV7-2 combines with J gene TRBJ2-3; 11 bases are a match to TRBD2. The germline gives CDR1 SGHTA, CDR2 FQGNSA. The CDR3 has 16 amino acids. V shed 5 bases, J shed 6 bases, and the junction held 10 bases outside the gene matches. The CDR3 here is CASSSLSLAGADTQYF. The CDR3 DNA follows: TGTGCCAGCAGCAGTCTTTCACTAGCGGGGGCGGATACGCAGTATTTT.

The chain couples TRBV4-1 to TRBJ2-5, with 10 bases identical to TRBD1. V lost 0 bases and J lost 5; bases outside the gene matches: 9. The germline V gene has CDR1 MGHRA and CDR2 YSYEKL. The CDR3 length is 17 residues. The CDR3 loop reads CASSQDDRGRLGETQYF. CDR3 nucleotide sequence: TGCGCCAGCAGCCAAGATGACAGGGGGCGATTGGGCGAGACCCAGTACTTC.

This clone was detected once. V and J are TRBV5-5 and TRBJ2-7; D gene uncertain. The CDR3 is 13 amino acids. V was shortened by 0 bases and J by 1 base, with 5 bases between the two germline ends. Germline-derived CDR1 and CDR2 are SGHKS and YYEKEE (reference sequence). The CDR3 protein is CASSLAGSYEQYF. The CDR3 DNA sequence: TGTGCCAGCAGCTTGGCAGGATCCTACGAGCAGTACTTC.

This chain uses TRBV5-6 with TRBJ1-2, with unresolved D. Per germline, CDR1 SGHDT and CDR2 YYEEEE. This CDR3 comprises 14 residues. V lost 0 bases, J lost 4 bases, and 10 bases lay in between. The CDR3 here is CASSLGSSPYGYTF. In DNA form, the CDR3 reads TGTGCCAGCAGCTTGGGGTCGAGCCCCTATGGCTACACCTTC.

This chain connects TRBV19 to TRBJ1-5; D unresolved. V lost 5 bases to trimming and J lost 0 bases, with 8 bases between them. Germline assignment: CDR1 LNHDA and CDR2 SQIVND (reference sequence). The CDR3 spans 14 residues. The DNA for the CDR3 is TGTGCCAGTAGTTTGGGGATTAGCAATCAGCCCCAGCATTTT. Its translation is CASSLGISNQPQHF.

The chain carries TRBV29-1 and TRBJ2-1; no clear D. The CDR3 is 16 residues long. In germline, CDR1 is SQVTM, CDR2 ANQGSEA. V shed 4 bases and J shed 0 bases, with 16 bases lying between them. The CDR3 DNA follows: TGCAGCGTTGTTGTTAGGAACCCGAGCTCCTACAATGAGCAGTTCTTC. This gives the protein CSVVVRNPSSYNEQFF.

This chain connects TRBV7-2 to TRBJ2-7, with TRBD2 matching 11 bases. This CDR3 spans 15 amino acids. The germline CDR1 and CDR2 sequences are SGHTA and FQGNSA. The junction had 3 bases not matched to a gene; V was cut back by 3 bases and J by 2 bases. DNA of the CDR3: TGTGCCAGCAGCTTTTCGGGACTAGCGGCCTACGAGCAGTACTTC. It translates to CASSFSGLAAYEQYF.

This chain connects TRBV5-1 to TRBJ2-7; D gene uncertain. Germline CDR1 is SGHRS and CDR2 is YFSETQ. Between the trimmed V and J ends, which lost 2 bases and 3 bases, there was a span of 9 bases. The CDR3 runs to 13 residues. The DNA for the CDR3 is TGCGCCAGCAGCTTTGAAGGGTTCTACGAGCAGTACTTC. It encodes CASSFEGFYEQYF.

This chain uses TRBV5-1 with TRBJ2-1; 9 nucleotides match TRBD2. The V gene end was trimmed by 0 bases and the J gene end by 4 bases; junction bases not matched to a gene: 8. This CDR3 spans 17 amino acids. Germline CDR1 reads SGHRS; CDR2 reads YFSETQ. The CDR3 nucleotides are TGCGCCAGCAGCTTGGCGGGCGGGAGGGCCGCGTACAATGAGCAGTTCTTC. Protein sequence: CASSLAGGRAAYNEQFF.

The chain combines TRBV11-2 with TRBJ2-2; D is perhaps TRBD2 (5 bases). Germline CDR1 and CDR2: SGHAT and FQNNGV. V was clipped by 6 bases and J by 0 bases, with 17 bases between them. The CDR3 extends over 17 amino acids. CDR3 bases: TGTGCCAGCAGTCGTATTCGACTAAAATCGAACACCGGGGAGCTGTTTTTT. Residues: CASSRIRLKSNTGELFF. Together with reference TRBV11-2 and TRBJ2-2, the CDR3 gives the full variable domain: EAGVAQSPRYKIIEKRQSVAFWCNPISGHATLYWYQQILGQGPKLLIQFQNNGVVDDSQLPKDRFSAERLKGVDSTLKIQPAKLEDSAVYLCASSRIRLKSNTGELFFGEGSRLTVL.